The T cell receptor beta chain described here comes from a study of cytomegalovirus exposure and HLA in healthy donors. The table came from immunoSEQ multiplex PCR; TCRdb's copy has only in-frame clones and leaves some out. The sample shows about 150,000 clones, roughly nine tenths of them seen only once. V lost 4 bases, J lost 0 bases, and 13 bases lay in between. The CDR3 spans 17 residues. Germline V lookup: CDR1 LNHDA, CDR2 SQIVND (reference sequence). The chain employs TRBV19 and TRBJ2-6; D perhaps matches TRBD2 (5 bases). This sequence originates from a woman aged 18-30 years in good health and CMV-seropositive. The sequenced sample was PBMCs. The CDR3 DNA reads TGTGCCAGTAGTAACCCGGAGGCGGGCTCTGGGGCCAACGTCCTGACTTTC. Protein sequence: CASSNPEAGSGANVLTF.